The 5 T cell receptor beta chains listed next were all sequenced from one sample in a study of blood T cell repertoires in COVID-19. The table came from immunoSEQ multiplex PCR; TCRdb's copy has only in-frame clones and leaves some out. The data show approximately 260,000 clones, 80% to 85% seen once. Input material: PBMCs or T cells enriched from blood (not recorded which). Receptors were obtained from a man between 45 and 60 years old who had recovered from COVID-19.

The chain is built from TRBV7-2 and TRBJ2-1, with D possibly being TRBD2 (5 bases). The CDR3 has 15 amino acids. V was shortened by 5 bases and J by 4 bases, with 15 bases between the two germline ends. Germline V gene data show CDR1 as SGHTA and CDR2 as FQGNSA. The CDR3 nucleotides read TGTGCCAGCAGCCCAGCGGCACAGAATTACAATGAGCAGTTCTTC. Encoded protein: CASSPAAQNYNEQFF. Based on the CDR3 plus reference TRBV7-2 and TRBJ2-1, the full variable domain is GAGVSQSPSNKVTEKGKDVELRCDPISGHTALYWYRQSLGQGLEFLIYFQGNSAPDKSGLPSDRFSAERTGGSVSTLTIQRTQQEDSAVYLCASSPAAQNYNEQFFGPGTRLTVL.

V is TRBV5-3 and J is TRBJ1-5; D is perhaps TRBD1 (5 bases). TRBV5-3 is identified as an open reading frame with a role that is uncertain. The V end lost 8 bases, the J end lost 8 bases, and 8 bases lay between the germline ends. CDR3 size: 10 residues. CDR3 protein: CARGREPQHF. The CDR3 DNA reads as TGTGCCAGGGGGCGAGAGCCCCAGCATTTT.

This chain links TRBV2 with TRBJ1-1, with 7 bases lining up with TRBD1. Germline lookup yields CDR1 SNHLY and CDR2 FYNNEI. V was pared by 5 bases and J by 0 bases, with 9 bases of the junction left unmatched. The CDR3 has 16 residues. CDR3: CASSPTGIGMNTEAFF. In DNA form, the CDR3 reads TGTGCCAGCAGTCCGACAGGGATTGGGATGAACACTGAAGCTTTCTTT.

The chain is built from TRBV6-5 and TRBJ1-2; D might be TRBD1 (5 bases). Trimming removed 5 bases from V and 6 bases from J, with 7 bases in between. CDR1 and CDR2 from the germline V gene are MNHEY and SVGAGI. The CDR3 is 11 residues long. The CDR3 DNA sequence: TGTGCCAGCAGTCCAGGGAATGGCTACACCTTC. Translation: CASSPGNGYTF.

This chain uses TRBV29-1 with TRBJ1-2, with a possible D match to TRBD1 (6 bases). This CDR3 has 15 amino acids. CDR1 and CDR2 (germline): SQVTM, ANQGSEA. V was shortened by 6 bases and J by 3 bases, with 20 bases between the two germline ends. In DNA form, the CDR3 reads TGCAGCGTGGCCTTACCCAGGGGCCGGGACTATGGCTACACCTTC. It encodes CSVALPRGRDYGYTF.